The 32 T cell receptor beta chains presented below share a single source sample, sequenced in a study of beta chain features in type 1 diabetes. Expressed TCRB transcripts were sequenced because the isolated RNA had all been reverse transcribed beforehand. TCRdb's copy holds only in-frame clones and misses some; the assay was immunoSEQ multiplex PCR. The sample has roughly 130,000 clones; nearly 9.5% are singletons. The sequencing input was central memory CD4+ T cells from blood. Source of these receptors: a man between 18 and 35 years old in good health.

Here the CDR3 reads CASSSNSATNEKLFF. The CDR3 DNA reads as TGTGCCAGTAGTAGCAACAGTGCAACTAATGAAAAACTGTTTTTT. The chain links TRBV19 to TRBJ1-4; D gene ambiguous. The CDR3 is 15 amino acids. Trimming pared 4 bases from V and 0 bases from J, leaving 9 bases between. CDR1 is LNHDA and CDR2 is SQIVND in the germline V gene (reference sequence).

The chain employs TRBV18 and TRBJ2-3; 7 bases agree with TRBD1. V trimming: 3 bases; J trimming: 6 bases; junction bases outside the gene matches: 3. The CDR3 contains 13 residues. In germline, CDR1 is KGHSH, CDR2 LQKENI. The CDR3 loop is CASSPNRGDTQYF. DNA of the CDR3: TGTGCCAGCTCACCGAACAGGGGTGATACGCAGTATTTT.

The sample holds a few counts of this clone. The rearrangement uses TRBV7-3 and TRBJ2-5; 8 nucleotides match TRBD2. J was trimmed by 4 bases and V by 5 bases; bases with no gene match: 9. Per germline, CDR1 SGHTA and CDR2 FQGTGA. The length of the CDR3 is 15 residues. The CDR3, as DNA: TGTGCCAGCAGCCCCGCTCCGGGGGGGCGAGAGACCCAGTACTTC. Its translation: CASSPAPGGRETQYF.

This clone came up a few times. V and J are TRBV28 and TRBJ1-6; no firm D call. The CDR3 totals 16 residues. V lost 0 bases and J 10 bases, leaving 16 bases between the germline ends. Germline-derived CDR1 and CDR2 are MDHEN and SYDVKM. This CDR3 reads CASSLWRTAGWSPLHF. The CDR3 region has the DNA TGTGCCAGCAGTTTATGGAGGACCGCGGGGTGGTCACCCCTCCACTTT.

This clone was seen repeatedly, ten times or more. V is TRBV7-9 and J is TRBJ2-7; D is uncertain. Germline lookup yields CDR1 SEHNR and CDR2 FQNEAQ (reference sequence). This CDR3 has 12 residues. Trimming removed 3 bases at V and 2 bases at J, with 5 bases between. CDR3 in amino acids: CASSFDTYEQYF. Here the CDR3 DNA reads TGTGCCAGCAGCTTTGACACCTACGAGCAGTACTTC.

This clone showed up just a few times. V usage is TRBV5-1 and J usage is TRBJ2-5, with a tentative D call TRBD1 (6 bases). Trimming removed 0 bases from V and 5 bases from J, with 17 bases in between. CDR3 length equals 16 residues. Germline-derived CDR1 and CDR2 are SGHRS and YFSETQ. The CDR3 loop reads CASSLGNPGAGETQYF. The CDR3 nucleotides read TGCGCCAGCAGCTTGGGGAATCCAGGGGCAGGGGAGACCCAGTACTTC.

This clone was observed a handful of times. The chain is built from TRBV7-9 and TRBJ1-6; TRBD1 might be the D (6 bases). Germline V lookup: CDR1 SEHNR, CDR2 FQNEAQ (reference sequence). The length of the CDR3 is 12 residues. In nucleotides, the CDR3 is TGTGCTACCGGGACACTTAATTCACCCCTCCACTTT. Protein sequence: CATGTLNSPLHF.

The chain employs TRBV6-5 and TRBJ1-2, with D tentatively TRBD1 (5 bases). The CDR3 runs 13 residues. In germline, CDR1 is MNHEY, CDR2 SVGAGI. The germline V and J ends were trimmed by 6 bases and 7 bases, with 15 bases remaining between them. Here the CDR3 DNA reads TGTGCCAGCAGCGGGACTCTTGAAGGTGGCTACACCTTC. As protein: CASSGTLEGGYTF.

This clone was picked up a small number of times. V is TRBV6-6 and J is TRBJ2-1, with D unclear. CDR3 length equals 14 residues. Germline V gene lookup returns CDR1 MNHNY and CDR2 SVGAGI (reference sequence). Between the trimmed V and J ends, which lost 7 bases and 0 bases, there was a span of 10 bases. In DNA form, the CDR3 reads TGTGCCAGCAATTCGGGTAGCTCCTACAATGAGCAGTTCTTC. Residues: CASNSGSSYNEQFF.

The sample holds a few counts of this clone. This chain connects TRBV4-3 to TRBJ2-7; TRBD2 might be the D (6 bases). Per germline, CDR1 LGHNA and CDR2 YSLEER. The germline V and J ends were trimmed by 3 bases and 6 bases, with 15 bases remaining between them. The CDR3 is made up of 14 amino acids. This CDR3 is CASSQNEGGREQYF. In nucleotides, the CDR3 is TGCGCCAGCAGCCAGAACGAAGGAGGGCGCGAGCAGTACTTC.

CDR3: CASSQSSGGGNNEQFF. The CDR3 region has the DNA TGTGCCAGCAGCCAGAGTAGCGGGGGGGGGAACAATGAGCAGTTCTTC. The genes are TRBV4-2 and TRBJ2-1, with 11 bases matching TRBD2. J gave up 5 bases and V 3 bases, and 6 bases lay outside the gene matches. CDR3 length equals 16 residues. Germline V gene lookup returns CDR1 LGHNA and CDR2 YNFKEQ.

This chain connects TRBV6-6 to TRBJ1-5; 9 bases align to TRBD1. Germline assignment: CDR1 MNHNY and CDR2 SVGAGI (reference sequence). V lost 6 bases, J lost 4 bases, and 7 bases stayed unmatched. This CDR3 is 15 amino acids long. This CDR3 is CASREQGAGNQPQHF. The DNA for the CDR3 is TGTGCCAGCAGGGAACAGGGGGCGGGTAATCAGCCCCAGCATTTT.

The chain recombines TRBV19 with TRBJ1-1, with D unresolved. CDR1 is LNHDA and CDR2 is SQIVND in the germline V gene (reference sequence). Trimming removed 0 bases from V and 1 base from J, with 6 bases in between. The CDR3 is 14 residues long. The chain's CDR3 is CASSIDPRNTEAFF. The CDR3 DNA sequence: TGTGCCAGTAGTATAGATCCCCGGAACACTGAAGCTTTCTTT.

The chain is built from TRBV11-2 and TRBJ2-7; 8 bases line up with TRBD2. J lost 6 bases, V lost 1 base, and 2 bases had no gene match. Germline CDR1 and CDR2: SGHAT and FQNNGV. The CDR3 is 13 residues long. The CDR3 DNA reads TGTGCCAGCAGCTTAGGGACTAGCCGCGAGCAGTACTTC. Its translation: CASSLGTSREQYF.

This clone has only one observation. V and J are TRBV19 and TRBJ1-2, with TRBD1 matching over 7 bases. V shed 6 bases, J shed 8 bases, and the junction held 12 bases outside the gene matches. The CDR3 totals 14 residues. The germline V gene encodes CDR1 LNHDA and CDR2 SQIVND (reference sequence). The CDR3 region is CASSHDREARGYTF. For the CDR3, the DNA is TGTGCCAGTAGCCACGACAGGGAGGCGAGGGGCTACACCTTC.

The chain carries TRBV30 and TRBJ1-2; 7 bases are a match to TRBD1. CDR1 is GTSNPN, CDR2 SVGIG, per germline (reference sequence). V gave up 0 bases and J gave up 0 bases; unmatched junction bases: 10. The CDR3 consists of 17 residues. The CDR3 loop is CAWSVPGQASSNYGYTF. In nucleotides, the CDR3 is TGTGCCTGGAGTGTACCCGGACAGGCCTCCTCTAACTATGGCTACACCTTC.

This clone was observed many times. The genes are TRBV28 and TRBJ1-2; the D gene is possibly TRBD1 (6 bases). CDR1 is MDHEN and CDR2 is SYDVKM in the germline V gene. Trimming stripped 10 bases from V and 4 bases from J, with 13 bases between. The CDR3 is made up of 12 amino acids. The CDR3 loop reads CAINQGTYGYTF. The CDR3 DNA reads TGTGCCATTAACCAGGGGACCTATGGCTACACCTTC.

Only a few counts were recorded for this clone. V usage is TRBV7-2 and J usage is TRBJ2-2; 9 nucleotides align to TRBD1. Trimming removed 6 bases from V and 1 base from J; junction bases left unmatched: 6. The CDR3 consists of 16 residues. CDR1 is SGHTA and CDR2 is FQGNSA in the germline V gene. CDR3 sequence reads: CASSKWTGVNTGELFF. The CDR3 DNA reads TGTGCCAGCAGTAAATGGACAGGGGTGAACACCGGGGAGCTGTTTTTT.

This clone has just a few counts. CDR3 in amino acids: CASSPGQGLGYGYTF. The DNA for the CDR3 is TGTGCCAGCAGCCCTGGACAGGGGTTGGGGTATGGCTACACCTTC. This chain uses TRBV5-4 with TRBJ1-2; the match to TRBD1 covers 9 bases. CDR3 length equals 15 residues. Unmatched junction bases numbered 9, after V lost 4 bases and J lost 5 bases. Germline values: CDR1 SGHNT, CDR2 YYREEE (reference sequence).

This clone was recorded only once. V usage is TRBV7-9 and J usage is TRBJ2-1; 14 bases are shared with TRBD2. Germline CDR1 SEHNR, CDR2 FQNEAQ (reference sequence). The CDR3 sequence is 15 residues long. V lost 5 bases to trimming and J lost 6 bases; unmatched junction nucleotides: 3. The CDR3, as DNA: TGTGCCAGCAGCCCCGGGACTAGCGGGGGCAATGAGCAGTTCTTC. It yields the protein CASSPGTSGGNEQFF.

The chain links TRBV7-9 to TRBJ2-2; D perhaps matches TRBD1 (6 bases). Per germline, CDR1 SEHNR and CDR2 FQNEAQ (reference sequence). Trimming stripped 6 bases from V and 1 base from J, with 6 bases between. The CDR3 sequence is 13 residues long. The CDR3 DNA is TGTGCCAGCAGGGGACAGAACACCGGGGAGCTGTTTTTT. Translation gives CASRGQNTGELFF. Full variable domain (rest looked up from reference TRBV7-9 and TRBJ2-2): DTGVSQNPRHKITKRGQNVTFRCDPISEHNRLYWYRQTLGQGPEFLTYFQNEAQLEKSRLLSDRFSAERPKGSFSTLEIQRTEQGDSAMYLCASRGQNTGELFFGEGSRLTVL.

The table lists this clone with a few counts. The chain carries TRBV5-1 and TRBJ1-2, with D perhaps TRBD1 (5 bases). V lost 4 bases, J lost 4 bases, and 14 bases lay in between. The germline V gene encodes CDR1 SGHRS and CDR2 YFSETQ. The CDR3 sequence is 14 residues long. The CDR3 DNA sequence: TGCGCCAGCAGCGGGGGGACGGAAGTCTATGGCTACACCTTC. Its translation: CASSGGTEVYGYTF.

This clone was seen only a few times. J is TRBJ1-2 and V is TRBV4-2, with a tentative D call TRBD1 (6 bases). Germline V gene data show CDR1 as LGHNA and CDR2 as YNFKEQ. Trimming cost V 3 bases and J 4 bases, with 9 bases left between them. CDR3 length equals 13 residues. The CDR3 is CASSQTGPYGYTF. The CDR3 DNA reads TGTGCCAGCAGCCAGACAGGCCCCTATGGCTACACCTTC.

A few counts support this clone. This rearrangement joins TRBV7-9 to TRBJ1-5, with a possible D match to TRBD1 (6 bases). The CDR3 has 14 residues. Germline V gene lookup returns CDR1 SEHNR and CDR2 FQNEAQ (reference sequence). With 2 bases removed from V and 2 bases from J, the gap between germline ends came to 7 bases. The CDR3 bases are TGTGCCAGCAGCTTATCAGGGGGCAATCAGCCCCAGCATTTT. Translation gives CASSLSGGNQPQHF. Full variable domain (outside the CDR3, taken from reference TRBV7-9 and TRBJ1-5): DTGVSQNPRHKITKRGQNVTFRCDPISEHNRLYWYRQTLGQGPEFLTYFQNEAQLEKSRLLSDRFSAERPKGSFSTLEIQRTEQGDSAMYLCASSLSGGNQPQHFGDGTRLSIL.

The chain has TRBV11-3 and TRBJ2-1; D might be TRBD2 (6 bases). Looked up from germline, CDR1 is SGHNT and CDR2 is YENEEA. The CDR3 is 14 amino acids. Trimming shortened V by 3 bases and J by 5 bases, and 11 bases separated the two germline ends. The CDR3 DNA sequence: TGTGCCAGCAGCTTGTCGGGACTCAACAATGAGCAGTTCTTC. Amino acid sequence: CASSLSGLNNEQFF.

This clone occurred a few times. The J gene is TRBJ2-4, the V gene TRBV7-2, with 7 bases fitting TRBD1. This CDR3 comprises 12 residues. V lost 5 bases and J lost 7; bases outside the gene matches: 2. CDR1 and CDR2 (germline): SGHTA, FQGNSA. CDR3 in amino acids: CASSPTGNIQYF. For the CDR3, the DNA is TGTGCCAGCAGCCCGACAGGGAACATTCAGTACTTC.

This clone was counted a few times. Other DNA sequences within the sample encode an identical CDR3. J is TRBJ2-7 and V is TRBV29-1; 8 positions match TRBD1. The CDR3 is 13 residues long. The ends lost 5 bases at V and 4 bases at J; junction bases unmatched: 7. Germline CDR1 and CDR2: SQVTM and ANQGSEA. This chain's CDR3 is CSVSRDRSYEQYF. The CDR3 bases are TGCAGCGTTTCCCGGGACAGGTCATACGAGCAGTACTTC.

This clone was seen only a few times. J is TRBJ2-1 and V is TRBV7-2; 12 positions agree with TRBD2. This CDR3 has 16 amino acids. Trimming at V came to 1 base and at J to 5 bases, leaving 3 bases not matched to a gene. Looked up from germline, CDR1 is SGHTA and CDR2 is FQGNSA. CDR3 in amino acids: CASSLDRTSGDNEQFF. Here the CDR3 DNA reads TGTGCCAGCAGCTTAGACCGGACTAGCGGGGACAATGAGCAGTTCTTC.

This clone appeared a few times. This sequence joins TRBV14 and TRBJ2-3; tentative D call: TRBD2 (5 bases). The CDR3 has 15 residues. CDR1 and CDR2 from the germline V gene are SGHDN and FVKESK. The V gene lost 4 bases and the J gene lost 0 bases, with 11 bases spanning the gap. CDR3: CASSLRTGSTDTQYF. The CDR3 coding sequence is TGTGCCAGCAGCCTACGGACTGGAAGCACAGATACGCAGTATTTT.

This clone was recorded at least ten times. The V and J genes are TRBV7-9 and TRBJ2-6; TRBD1 matches 7 bases. J gave up 0 bases and V 5 bases, and 7 bases lay outside the gene matches. This CDR3 spans 17 amino acids. Germline V gives CDR1 SEHNR, CDR2 FQNEAQ (reference sequence). For the CDR3, the DNA is TGTGCCAGCAGCCCTAGGGGGCAAGGCTCTGGGGCCAACGTCCTGACTTTC. Translated: CASSPRGQGSGANVLTF.

Ten or more counts support this clone. V usage is TRBV5-1 and J usage is TRBJ2-7; tentatively, D is TRBD1 (5 bases). The CDR3 is 13 amino acids. Trimming shortened V by 6 bases and J by 5 bases, and 15 bases separated the two germline ends. Germline V gene lookup returns CDR1 SGHRS and CDR2 YFSETQ. The CDR3 sequence: CASNLGQGDEQYF. The CDR3 nucleotides read TGCGCCAGCAATCTAGGGCAGGGCGACGAGCAGTACTTC.

The sample holds many counts of this clone. The chain is built from TRBV7-9 and TRBJ1-5; tentative D call: TRBD1 (6 bases). Germline CDR1 SEHNR, CDR2 FQNEAQ (reference sequence). The CDR3 is 12 residues long. V lost 0 bases to trimming and J lost 9 bases, with 6 bases between them. The CDR3 DNA is TGTGCCAGCAGCTTAGCGGACAGGCCCCAGCATTTT. This translates into CASSLADRPQHF.